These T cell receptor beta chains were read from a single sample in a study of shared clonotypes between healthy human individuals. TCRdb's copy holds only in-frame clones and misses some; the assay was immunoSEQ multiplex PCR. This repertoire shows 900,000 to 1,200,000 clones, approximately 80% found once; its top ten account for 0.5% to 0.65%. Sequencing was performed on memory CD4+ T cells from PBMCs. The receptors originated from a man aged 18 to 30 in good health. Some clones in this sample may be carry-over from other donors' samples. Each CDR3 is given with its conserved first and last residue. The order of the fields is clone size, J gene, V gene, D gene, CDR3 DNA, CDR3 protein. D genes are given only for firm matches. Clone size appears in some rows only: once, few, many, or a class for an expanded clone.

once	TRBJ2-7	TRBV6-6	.	TGTGCCAGCAGTTATAGACAGTCGAGGGAGCAGTACTTC	CASSYRQSREQYF
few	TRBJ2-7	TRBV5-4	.	TGTGCCAGCAGCTCCGGGATGGGGGCCTTCTACGAGCAGTACTTC	CASSSGMGAFYEQYF
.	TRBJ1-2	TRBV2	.	TGTGCCAGCAGTTCCACAGGACAGCAGAACTATGGCTACACCTTC	CASSSTGQQNYGYTF
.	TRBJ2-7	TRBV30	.	TGTGCCTGGACCGGGGGGACAGGTGGGCGAGAGCAGTACTTC	CAWTGGTGGREQYF
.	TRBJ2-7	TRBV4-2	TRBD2	TGTGCCAGCAGCCAAGATCAGGGCGGGAGGGGCTACGAGCAGTACTTC	CASSQDQGGRGYEQYF
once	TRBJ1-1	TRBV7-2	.	TGTGCCAGCAGCTTAGGGCTGCAAATGAACACTGAAGCTTTCTTT	CASSLGLQMNTEAFF
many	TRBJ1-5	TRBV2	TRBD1	TGTGCCAGCAGCGATGGACAGGGGTCCGCCAATCAGCCCCAGCATTTT	CASSDGQGSANQPQHF
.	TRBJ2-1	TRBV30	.	TGTGCCTGGTCCGTCGGCTCTTCCTCCTACAATGAGCAGTTCTTC	CAWSVGSSSYNEQFF
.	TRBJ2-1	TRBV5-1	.	TGCGCCAGGAGGACCCACCAGGCCCATGAGCAGTTCTTC	CARRTHQAHEQFF
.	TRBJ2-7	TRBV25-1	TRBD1	TGTGCCAGTAGACAGGGGGGGTCCTACGAGCAGTACTTC	CASRQGGSYEQYF
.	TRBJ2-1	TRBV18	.	TGTGCCAGCTCAGGCGGCTGGGGGGATACTGAGCAGTTCTTC	CASSGGWGDTEQFF
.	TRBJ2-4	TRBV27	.	TGTGCCAGCAGAGTCCCCATCCGGCTAGGGGGAACCAAAAACACTCAGTACTTC	CASRVPIRLGGTKNTQYF
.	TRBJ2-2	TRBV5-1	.	TGCGCCAGCAGCCCGCAGGACCCTAACACCGGGGAGCTGTTTTTT	CASSPQDPNTGELFF
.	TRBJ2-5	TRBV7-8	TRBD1	TGTGCCAGCAGCTACAGGGGGACAGCAGGGGAGACCCAGTACTTC	CASSYRGTAGETQYF
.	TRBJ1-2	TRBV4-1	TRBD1	TGCGCCAGCAGCCAGGACAGGGTGGGGGGCTACACCTTC	CASSQDRVGGYTF
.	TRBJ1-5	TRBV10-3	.	TGTGCCATCAGTGAGTCCAGCCGGCTCAACAATCAGCCCCAGCATTTT	CAISESSRLNNQPQHF
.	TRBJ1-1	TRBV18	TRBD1	TGTGCCAGCTCACCCCGACAGACAGGGGCCGCGAACACTGAAGCTTTCTTT	CASSPRQTGAANTEAFF
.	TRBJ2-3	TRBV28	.	TGTGCCAGCAGCTATGACTACAGCACAGATACGCAGTATTTT	CASSYDYSTDTQYF
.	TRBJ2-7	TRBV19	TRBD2	TGTGCCAGTAGTATCCGACTAGCTTTGGGGCAGCAGTACTTC	CASSIRLALGQQYF
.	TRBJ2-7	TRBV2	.	TGTGCCAGCTCCAAACCGGGACTCCTATACTTC	CASSKPGLLYF
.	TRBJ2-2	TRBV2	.	TGTGCCAGCATGAGGGCCATTAACACCGGGGAGCTGTTTTTT	CASMRAINTGELFF
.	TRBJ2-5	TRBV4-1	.	TGCGCCAGCAGCCGGAACAGGGTTGAGACCCAGTACTTC	CASSRNRVETQYF
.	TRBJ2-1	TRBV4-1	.	TGCGCCAGCAGCCAACCAGGGATGAGCAGGAATGAGCAGTTCTTC	CASSQPGMSRNEQFF
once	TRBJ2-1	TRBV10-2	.	TGCGCCAGCAGTGCTCGGACCGGCTCCTACAATGAGCAGTTCTTC	CASSARTGSYNEQFF
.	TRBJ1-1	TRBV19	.	TGTGCCAGTAGTATAGCCGCGGGGAACACTGAAGCTTTCTTT	CASSIAAGNTEAFF
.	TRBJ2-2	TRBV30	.	TGTGCCTGGATGACGGGCACCGGGGAGCTGTTTTTT	CAWMTGTGELFF
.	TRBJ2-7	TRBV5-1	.	TGCGCCAGCAGCACCGAGGACGGCTTTCAGTACTTC	CASSTEDGFQYF
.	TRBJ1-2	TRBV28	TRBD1	TGTGCCAGCAGTTTAAGGGACAGCTATGGCTACACCTTC	CASSLRDSYGYTF
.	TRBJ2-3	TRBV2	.	TGTGCCAGCAACCCCCTTACCCACACAGATACGCAGTATTTT	CASNPLTHTDTQYF
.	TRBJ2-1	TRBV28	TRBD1	TGTGCCAGCAGTTTCAACAGGGGGCGCGGGAATGAGCAGTTCTTC	CASSFNRGRGNEQFF
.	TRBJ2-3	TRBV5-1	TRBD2	TGCGCCAGCAGACTAGCGGGAGATACGCAGTATTTT	CASRLAGDTQYF
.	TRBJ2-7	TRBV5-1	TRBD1	TGCGCCAGCAGCCCAGGACAGGGAGGACCTATTAGTTTTTTAGGGCGGGAGCAGTACTTC	CASSPGQGGPISFLGREQYF
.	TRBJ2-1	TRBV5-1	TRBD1	TGCGCCAGCAGCTCGACTGACAGGGCCAATGAGCAGTTCTTC	CASSSTDRANEQFF
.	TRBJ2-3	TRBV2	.	TGTGCCAGCAGCGACCTAGGGAAGAACACAGATACGCAGTATTTT	CASSDLGKNTDTQYF
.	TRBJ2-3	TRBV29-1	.	TGCAGCGTTGAAGGCCAGTACACAGATACGCAGTATTTT	CSVEGQYTDTQYF
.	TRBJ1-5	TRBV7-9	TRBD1	TGTGCCAGCAGCTTAGGGGACAGTAGCAATCAGCCCCAGCATTTT	CASSLGDSSNQPQHF
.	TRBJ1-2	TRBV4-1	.	TGCGCCAGCAGCCAAGCAGGGTCAGTGGTCTATGGCTACACCTTC	CASSQAGSVVYGYTF
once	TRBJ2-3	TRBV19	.	TGTGCCAGTAGTATAGAAAGGGATACGCAGTATTTT	CASSIERDTQYF
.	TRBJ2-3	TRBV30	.	TGTGCCTGGAGGAGGGGACCCACAGATACGCAGTATTTT	CAWRRGPTDTQYF
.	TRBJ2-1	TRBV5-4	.	TGTGCCAGCAGCGTAGAGCTTGCGGCCGCCTACAATGAGCAGTTCTTC	CASSVELAAAYNEQFF
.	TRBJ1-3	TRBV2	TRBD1	TGTGCCAGCAGTGAAGGGACAGGCTCTGGAAACACCATATATTTT	CASSEGTGSGNTIYF
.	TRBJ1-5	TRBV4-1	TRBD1	TGCGCCAGCAGCCAGGACAGGGATCATCAGCCCCAGCATTTT	CASSQDRDHQPQHF
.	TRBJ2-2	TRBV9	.	TGTGCCAGCAGCGTAGGACAGGCGTTCACCGGGGAGCTGTTTTTT	CASSVGQAFTGELFF
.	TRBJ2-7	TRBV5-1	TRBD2	TGCGCCAGCAGCTTGGGACTAGCGGGTACGTTTTCCTACGAGCAGTACTTC	CASSLGLAGTFSYEQYF
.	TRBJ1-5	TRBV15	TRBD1	TGTGCCACCAGCCCCACAAGGGGGCCTCGGGGGGGGCCCCAGCATTTT	CATSPTRGPRGGPQHF
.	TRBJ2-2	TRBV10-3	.	TGTGCCATCAGTGACGGACCGAACACCGGGGAGCTGTTTTTT	CAISDGPNTGELFF
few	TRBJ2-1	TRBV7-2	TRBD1	TGTGCCACTTACCGGGACAGACGGGGTGAGCAGTTCTTC	CATYRDRRGEQFF
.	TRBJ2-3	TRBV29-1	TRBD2	TGCAGCGTTCCAGCGGGAGTTAGCACAGATACGCAGTATTTT	CSVPAGVSTDTQYF
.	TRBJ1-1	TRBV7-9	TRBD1	TGTGCCAGCCGGACCCTATTAACAGGGGCGAACACTGAAGCTTTCTTT	CASRTLLTGANTEAFF
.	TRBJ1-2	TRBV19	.	TGTGCCAGTGCTCGGGAAGGGAAGGGTAACTATGGCTACACCTTC	CASAREGKGNYGYTF
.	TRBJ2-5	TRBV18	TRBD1	TGTGCCAGCTCACACGGGCGGACAGGGGTAGAGACCCAGTACTTC	CASSHGRTGVETQYF